The next 26 T cell receptor beta chains were all read from a single sample in a study of OX40 agonist ivuxolimab in advanced cancers. Sequencing was performed with immunoSEQ multiplex PCR; in TCRdb, only in-frame clones are kept and a portion is missing. The sample shows around 77,000 clones, about 90% of them seen only once. Specimen: CD4+ or CD8+ T cells sorted from blood, collected in a trial of the OX40 agonist ivuxolimab. These receptors were obtained from an adult with an advanced solid tumor such as melanoma, head and neck, liver or kidney cancer.

J is TRBJ2-2 and V is TRBV5-4, with 8 bases that match TRBD2. Germline V gives CDR1 SGHNT, CDR2 YYREEE (reference sequence). V trimming: 0 bases; J trimming: 4 bases; junction bases outside the gene matches: 2. The CDR3 runs 15 residues. The CDR3 is CASSLVGGGTGELFF. CDR3 in DNA: TGTGCCAGCAGCTTGGTCGGGGGGGGCACCGGGGAGCTGTTTTTT.

CDR3 region: CASTQNGAAGNTIYF. The DNA for the CDR3 is TGTGCCAGCACCCAAAACGGGGCGGCTGGAAACACCATATATTTT. This sequence joins TRBV7-2 and TRBJ1-3; a possible D gene is TRBD1 (5 bases). There are 15 residues in the CDR3. V lost 7 bases and J 2 bases, leaving 15 bases between the germline ends. The germline V gene encodes CDR1 SGHTA and CDR2 FQGNSA.

This chain joins TRBV7-2 and TRBJ1-3; no clear D. This CDR3 contains 14 residues. CDR1 and CDR2 from the germline V gene are SGHTA and FQGNSA. V shed 6 bases and J shed 2 bases, with 11 bases lying between them. The CDR3 protein is CASSKPGPGNTIYF. Written as DNA, the CDR3 is TGTGCCAGCAGTAAACCGGGCCCTGGAAACACCATATATTTT.

The chain has TRBV7-9 and TRBJ2-5, with D unresolved. The germline V gene has CDR1 SEHNR and CDR2 FQNEAQ (reference sequence). The CDR3 is 13 residues long. The V end lost 5 bases, the J end lost 4 bases, and 11 bases lay between the germline ends. The CDR3 loop is CASSQGLGETQYF. CDR3 bases: TGTGCCAGCAGCCAAGGGCTGGGAGAGACCCAGTACTTC.

The J gene is TRBJ1-1, the V gene TRBV19, with a weak D call TRBD1 (5 bases). The CDR3 has 17 residues. CDR1 and CDR2 (germline): LNHDA, SQIVND (reference sequence). V dropped 9 bases and J dropped 0 bases, with 23 bases sitting between them. The CDR3 region is CASSRGDAWDLNTEAFF. CDR3 bases: TGTGCCAGCTCCCGAGGGGACGCGTGGGATTTGAACACTGAAGCTTTCTTT.

The chain uses TRBV6-5 and TRBJ1-1; D gene ambiguous. The CDR3 runs 14 residues. Trimming cost V 2 bases and J 5 bases, with 12 bases left between them. Germline CDR1 reads MNHEY; CDR2 reads SVGAGI. In DNA form, the CDR3 reads TGTGCCAGCAGTTACGGGGTGGCGGCGACTGAAGCTTTCTTT. The encoded protein is CASSYGVAATEAFF.

The chain couples TRBV11-1 to TRBJ2-7; unclear D gene. This CDR3 has 14 residues. Germline V lookup: CDR1 SGHAT, CDR2 FQDESV (reference sequence). The ends were cut back, 6 bases at V and 3 bases at J, with 15 bases in the middle. Here the CDR3 DNA reads TGTGCCAGCAGTCCAGGTTTTCTGGGCTACGAGCAGTACTTC. Protein: CASSPGFLGYEQYF. Full variable domain (rest looked up from reference TRBV11-1 and TRBJ2-7): EAEVAQSPRYKITEKSQAVAFWCDPISGHATLYWYRQILGQGPELLVQFQDESVVDDSQLPKDRFSAERLKGVDSTLKIQPAELGDSAMYLCASSPGFLGYEQYFGPGTRLTVT.

The gene calls are TRBV2 and TRBJ1-6, with D hard to call. The germline gives CDR1 SNHLY, CDR2 FYNNEI. This CDR3 region has 14 residues. The V and J ends lost 6 bases and 1 base respectively, with 7 bases between them. Written as DNA, the CDR3 is TGTGCCAGCAGGTCCGCTTCCTATAATTCACCCCTCCACTTT. Translated: CASRSASYNSPLHF.

The V gene is TRBV4-3, the J gene TRBJ1-2, with 8 bases that match TRBD1. Germline V lookup: CDR1 LGHNA, CDR2 YSLEER. The CDR3 loop spans 13 amino acids. Trimming cost V 5 bases and J 4 bases; bases outside gene matches: 3. The CDR3 DNA follows: TGCGCCAGCAGCTCCGACAGGGGCTATGGCTACACCTTC. Translating gives CASSSDRGYGYTF.

The genes are TRBV28 and TRBJ2-7; possible D gene TRBD2, 5 bases. Trimming took 3 bases from V and 0 from J, leaving 12 bases between them. The CDR3 runs 15 residues. CDR1 MDHEN and CDR2 SYDVKM come from the germline V gene. CDR3 in DNA: TGTGCCAGCAGTTTTTGGATGGCGGGCTCCTACGAGCAGTACTTC. This translates into CASSFWMAGSYEQYF.

V gene TRBV7-3 combines with J gene TRBJ2-7; D not certain. CDR1 is SGHTA and CDR2 is FQGTGA in the germline V gene. This CDR3 comprises 14 residues. V was shortened by 2 bases and J by 0 bases, with 8 bases between the two germline ends. The CDR3, as DNA: TGTGCCAGCAGCTTATCCCCTCTCTCCTACGAGCAGTACTTC. It encodes CASSLSPLSYEQYF.

The chain combines TRBV11-1 with TRBJ2-3; D may be TRBD2 (6 bases). Trimming took 8 bases from V and 8 from J, leaving 23 bases between them. Per the germline V gene, CDR1 is SGHAT and CDR2 is FQDESV (reference sequence). This CDR3 spans 15 amino acids. The CDR3 DNA reads TGTGCCAGCGGTCCGGTGGCGGGGATTGTTGGTACGCAGTATTTT. It specifies CASGPVAGIVGTQYF.

The chain links TRBV7-9 to TRBJ2-1; 12 nucleotides agree with TRBD2. CDR1 and CDR2 (germline): SEHNR, FQNEAQ (reference sequence). This CDR3 region has 17 residues. V lost 5 bases and J lost 9; bases outside the gene matches: 14. The chain's CDR3 is CASSTTTTSGSIGEQFF. The DNA for the CDR3 is TGTGCCAGCAGCACAACCACGACTAGCGGGAGCATAGGTGAGCAGTTCTTC. The full variable domain, completed using reference TRBV7-9 and TRBJ2-1, is DTGVSQNPRHKITKRGQNVTFRCDPISEHNRLYWYRQTLGQGPEFLTYFQNEAQLEKSRLLSDRFSAERPKGSFSTLEIQRTEQGDSAMYLCASSTTTTSGSIGEQFFGPGTRLTVL.

The J gene is TRBJ2-5, the V gene TRBV13, with no clear D. The V end was cut by 1 base, the J end by 1 base, with 4 bases between. This CDR3 has 13 amino acids. Germline CDR1 reads PRHDT; CDR2 reads FYEKMQ (reference sequence). CDR3 loop: CASSLEGQETQYF. The CDR3, as DNA: TGTGCCAGCAGCTTAGAGGGCCAAGAGACCCAGTACTTC.

The gene calls are TRBV6-1 and TRBJ1-2; D call uncertain. Germline V CDR1 and CDR2: MNHNS, SASEGT. V lost 2 bases, J lost 6 bases, and 13 bases lay in between. The CDR3 totals 14 residues. CDR3 sequence: CASSERGSEHGYTF. CDR3 nucleotide sequence: TGTGCCAGCAGTGAACGTGGTTCGGAACATGGCTACACCTTC.

This clone showed up many times. Other DNA sequences within the sample encode an identical CDR3. V is TRBV19 and J is TRBJ1-1, with 7 bases aligning to TRBD1. Germline lookup yields CDR1 LNHDA and CDR2 SQIVND (reference sequence). This CDR3 spans 12 amino acids. J gave up 5 bases and V 5 bases, and 2 bases lay outside the gene matches. The CDR3 DNA is TGTGCCAGTAGTTTGGGACAGACTGAAGCTTTCTTT. Residues: CASSLGQTEAFF.

This clone was recorded a few times. The rearrangement uses TRBV6-5 and TRBJ1-2; D is ambiguous. V lost 7 bases, J lost 6 bases, and 15 bases lay in between. CDR1 and CDR2 (germline): MNHEY, SVGAGI. CDR3 length: 13 amino acids. CDR3 bases: TGTGCCAGCACCCCAGAGAGAGATCATGGCTACACCTTC. Translating it yields CASTPERDHGYTF.

This chain links TRBV7-6 with TRBJ1-1; D uncertain. The CDR3 has 13 residues. Germline CDR1 SGHVS, CDR2 FNYEAQ. Trimming pared 8 bases from V and 3 bases from J, leaving 13 bases between. DNA for the CDR3: TGTGCCAGCCATGGTCCTTATGACACTGAAGCTTTCTTT. Translation: CASHGPYDTEAFF.

Only one count was recorded for this clone. The chain joins TRBV5-4 to TRBJ2-5; maybe TRBD2 (6 bases). The V gene's germline CDR1 is SGHNT and CDR2 YYREEE (reference sequence). This CDR3 has 14 residues. Trimming removed 0 bases at V and 2 bases at J, with 8 bases between. Written as DNA, the CDR3 is TGTGCCAGCAGCTTGGATGGACTACAAGAGACCCAGTACTTC. It translates to CASSLDGLQETQYF.

The rearrangement links TRBV30 to TRBJ2-7, with 9 bases identical to TRBD1. Germline values: CDR1 GTSNPN, CDR2 SVGIG (reference sequence). CDR3 length: 13 amino acids. Trimming removed 4 bases from V and 6 bases from J; junction bases left unmatched: 7. CDR3 sequence: CAWKDRGIGEQYF. As DNA, the CDR3 is TGTGCCTGGAAGGACAGGGGAATTGGCGAGCAGTACTTC.

V gene TRBV5-4 combines with J gene TRBJ2-1; D call uncertain. Per the germline V gene, CDR1 is SGHNT and CDR2 is YYREEE (reference sequence). This CDR3 comprises 13 residues. With 2 bases removed from V and 0 bases from J, the gap between germline ends came to 3 bases. CDR3 in amino acids: CASSFASYNEQFF. CDR3 DNA: TGTGCCAGCAGCTTTGCCTCCTACAATGAGCAGTTCTTC.

The chain employs TRBV7-2 and TRBJ2-7; D not certain. V gave up 6 bases and J gave up 9 bases, with 15 bases separating them. The V gene's germline CDR1 is SGHTA and CDR2 FQGNSA. The CDR3 spans 12 residues. CDR3 nucleotide sequence: TGTGCCAGCAGTTCTCCCCGACACCCGCAGTACTTC. As protein: CASSSPRHPQYF. Full variable domain (remainder filled in from reference TRBV7-2 and TRBJ2-7): GAGVSQSPSNKVTEKGKDVELRCDPISGHTALYWYRQSLGQGLEFLIYFQGNSAPDKSGLPSDRFSAERTGGSVSTLTIQRTQQEDSAVYLCASSSPRHPQYFGPGTRLTVT.

This clone has just one count. V is TRBV30 and J is TRBJ2-7; 12 positions agree with TRBD2. The CDR3 is 15 amino acids. Germline V CDR1 and CDR2: GTSNPN, SVGIG (reference sequence). Trimming removed 2 bases from V and 3 bases from J; junction bases left unmatched: 5. CDR3 coding DNA: TGTGCCTGGAGTCTCCCGGGACTAGCGGGCTACGAGCAGTACTTC. Protein product: CAWSLPGLAGYEQYF.

The chain links TRBV7-2 to TRBJ1-3; weak D call: TRBD1 (5 bases). V was trimmed by 4 bases and J by 4 bases, leaving 17 bases between them. CDR1 SGHTA and CDR2 FQGNSA come from the germline V gene. CDR3 length equals 16 residues. CDR3 sequence: CASSSRGNYGGNTIYF. The DNA of the CDR3 is TGTGCCAGCAGCTCCCGGGGCAACTATGGGGGAAACACCATATATTTT.

V gene TRBV4-2 combines with J gene TRBJ2-2; D gene uncertain. The CDR3 runs 12 residues. Trimming removed 10 bases at V and 5 bases at J, with 11 bases between. Looked up from germline, CDR1 is LGHNA and CDR2 is YNFKEQ. This chain's CDR3 is CATSRNTGELFF. CDR3 in DNA: TGTGCCACCTCCAGAAATACCGGGGAGCTGTTTTTT.

The chain uses TRBV19 and TRBJ2-7, with TRBD1 matching over 8 bases. V trimming: 5 bases; J trimming: 6 bases; junction bases outside the gene matches: 12. The CDR3 spans 15 residues. Germline V CDR1 and CDR2: LNHDA, SQIVND (reference sequence). The CDR3 region has the DNA TGTGCCAGTAGTGTCGGTATGGGCAGGGGGCCCGAGCAGTACTTC. As protein: CASSVGMGRGPEQYF.